Each of the 22 T cell receptor beta chains below was sequenced from the same sample in a study of T cell responses to AZD1222 COVID-19 vaccine. Data came from immunoSEQ multiplex PCR; TCRdb stores just in-frame clones and leaves some out. In the table there are fewer than 110,000 clones, roughly 90% of which are singletons. Sequencing used peripheral blood, obtained on day 0 of AZD1222 vaccination. The receptor source for this set is an adult in good health.

This chain joins TRBV3-1 (or the pseudogene TRBV3-2) and TRBJ1-6; perhaps TRBD1 as D (5 bases). V was shortened by 4 bases and J by 0 bases, with 13 bases between the two germline ends. The length of the CDR3 is 17 residues. Germline CDR1 reads LGHDT; CDR2 reads YNNKEL (reference sequence). The chain's CDR3 is CASSRGVWSSYNSPLHF. CDR3 in DNA: TGTGCCAGCAGCCGAGGGGTTTGGAGCTCCTATAATTCACCCCTCCACTTT.

A single count supports this clone. The gene calls are TRBV5-5 and TRBJ1-2; D remains unclear. This CDR3 has 12 residues. The germline V and J ends were trimmed by 1 base and 1 base, with 2 bases remaining between them. Germline V gene data show CDR1 as SGHKS and CDR2 as YYEKEE (reference sequence). CDR3 region: CASSLNNYGYTF. DNA for the CDR3: TGTGCCAGCAGCTTGAATAACTATGGCTACACCTTC.

This chain connects TRBV9 to TRBJ2-3, with TRBD1 as a possible D gene (6 bases). V dropped 2 bases and J dropped 5 bases, with 18 bases sitting between them. The CDR3 is 16 amino acids. Germline V CDR1 and CDR2: SGDLS, YYNGEE. CDR3 protein: CASSVSGTSTRDTQYF. The CDR3 DNA follows: TGTGCCAGCAGCGTTTCCGGGACATCAACGAGAGATACGCAGTATTTT.

This clone occurred once. In DNA, the CDR3 is TGTGCCAGCAGCCGGTTGGGACAGGGGATGAGGAGCACTGAAGCTTTCTTT. It translates to CASSRLGQGMRSTEAFF. V and J are TRBV28 and TRBJ1-1; TRBD1 matches at 10 bases. Trimming at V came to 6 bases and at J to 4 bases, leaving 14 bases not matched to a gene. CDR1 is MDHEN, CDR2 SYDVKM, per germline. This CDR3 spans 17 amino acids.

This chain links TRBV5-1 with TRBJ2-7, with 7 bases identical to TRBD1. V trimming: 4 bases; J trimming: 0 bases; junction bases outside the gene matches: 4. Germline V gene data show CDR1 as SGHRS and CDR2 as YFSETQ. CDR3 length: 14 residues. Here the CDR3 DNA reads TGCGCCAGCAGCGCGACAGGGTCCTCCTACGAGCAGTACTTC. Encoded protein: CASSATGSSYEQYF.

The rearrangement links TRBV6-4 to TRBJ2-1; TRBD2 might be the D (6 bases). The germline V gene has CDR1 MRHNA and CDR2 SNTAGT. Trimming cost V 0 bases and J 7 bases, with 16 bases left between them. CDR3 size: 16 residues. CDR3 DNA sequence: TGTGCCAGCAGTGACTCTGAGACTAGGCTTTTTAATGAGCAGTTCTTC. This codes for CASSDSETRLFNEQFF.

The chain has TRBV6-4 and TRBJ1-2; 7 bases line up with TRBD1. V shed 5 bases, J shed 4 bases, and the junction held 13 bases outside the gene matches. CDR1 is MRHNA, CDR2 SNTAGT, per germline. CDR3 length: 16 residues. Here the CDR3 reads CASSRSRDSEAYGYTF. CDR3 in DNA: TGTGCCAGCAGTAGATCCCGGGACAGTGAAGCCTATGGCTACACCTTC.

This sequence joins TRBV6-2 or TRBV6-3 and TRBJ2-7; 8 bases line up with TRBD2. Germline lookup yields CDR1 MNHEY and CDR2 SVGEGT. V lost 4 bases and J lost 2; bases outside the gene matches: 13. This CDR3 region has 17 residues. CDR3 sequence (DNA): TGTGCCAGCAGTTGGAGAGCGGGAGCACTCCTAGCCTACGAGCAGTACTTC. The encoded protein is CASSWRAGALLAYEQYF.

The V call is TRBV12-3 or TRBV12-4, the J call TRBJ2-1; weak D call: TRBD2 (6 bases). The germline V and J ends were trimmed by 2 bases and 13 bases, with 15 bases remaining between them. This CDR3 is 13 amino acids long. CDR3 protein: CASSLPGLLIQFF. The CDR3 DNA sequence: TGTGCCAGCAGTTTACCAGGACTATTAATACAGTTCTTC.

The genes are TRBV6-2 or TRBV6-3 and TRBJ2-7; no clear D. CDR1 is MNHEY, CDR2 SVGEGT, per germline. V was cut by 4 bases and J by 1 base, with 14 bases left in between. The CDR3 covers 15 residues. The CDR3 is CASSSASTDSYEQYF. CDR3 bases: TGTGCCAGCAGTTCGGCAAGTACAGATTCCTACGAGCAGTACTTC.

The chain recombines TRBV29-1 with TRBJ2-2; D might be TRBD1 or TRBD2, each matching 5 bases. CDR1 and CDR2 from the germline V gene are SQVTM and ANQGSEA. V was shortened by 7 bases and J by 2 bases, with 11 bases between the two germline ends. CDR3 length equals 13 residues. The CDR3 region is CSGGTQNTGELFF. The DNA of the CDR3 is TGCAGCGGTGGGACGCAAAACACCGGGGAGCTGTTTTTT.

This chain uses TRBV3-1 (or the pseudogene TRBV3-2) with TRBJ2-7; tentative D call: TRBD2 (5 bases). Germline CDR1 reads LGHDT; CDR2 reads YNNKEL (reference sequence). V lost 4 bases, J lost 4 bases, and 20 bases lay in between. The CDR3 spans 16 residues. In DNA form, the CDR3 reads TGTGCCAGCAGCCCCCGGACGGGATCTCCCAAATACGAGCAGTACTTC. Its translation is CASSPRTGSPKYEQYF.

The rearrangement joins TRBV3-1 (or the pseudogene TRBV3-2) to TRBJ1-1, with a possible D match to TRBD1 (5 bases). V was cut by 4 bases and J by 1 base, with 19 bases left in between. Germline assignment: CDR1 LGHDT and CDR2 YNNKEL (reference sequence). The CDR3 runs to 17 residues. CDR3 DNA sequence: TGTGCCAGCAGCCCCCAGGTGGGGGAAAAGGGGAACACTGAAGCTTTCTTT. It encodes CASSPQVGEKGNTEAFF.

The chain has TRBV18 and TRBJ2-3, with 9 bases lining up with TRBD1. CDR3 length: 16 residues. V was pared by 0 bases and J by 2 bases, with 3 bases of the junction left unmatched. Germline CDR1 KGHSH, CDR2 LQKENI. The CDR3 DNA is TGTGCCAGCTCACCACCGACAGGGGGACACACAGATACGCAGTATTTT. Protein: CASSPPTGGHTDTQYF. The full variable domain, with the rest looked up from reference TRBV18 and TRBJ2-3, is NAGVMQNPRHLVRRRGQEARLRCSPMKGHSHVYWYRQLPEEGLKFMVYLQKENIIDESGMPKERFSAEFPKEGPSILRIQQVVRGDSAAYFCASSPPTGGHTDTQYFGPGTRLTVL.

This chain joins TRBV20-1 and TRBJ2-1; 10 bases map to TRBD2. The CDR3 loop spans 14 amino acids. Germline CDR1 and CDR2: DFQATT and SNEGSKA (reference sequence). Unmatched junction bases numbered 6, after V lost 3 bases and J lost 7 bases. CDR3 residues: CSASNLAGVNEQFF. CDR3 nucleotide sequence: TGCAGTGCTAGTAATCTAGCGGGAGTGAATGAGCAGTTCTTC.

The V call is TRBV29-1, the J call TRBJ2-7; 7 nucleotides agree with TRBD2. The junction had 9 bases not matched to a gene; V was cut back by 5 bases and J by 2 bases. Germline assignment: CDR1 SQVTM and CDR2 ANQGSEA. The CDR3 runs to 14 residues. The CDR3 DNA is TGCAGCGTTCGCATGGGAGGGGTCCCCTACGAGCAGTACTTC. It codes for CSVRMGGVPYEQYF.

The rearrangement joins TRBV18 to TRBJ1-2; D remains ambiguous. The V gene's germline CDR1 is KGHSH and CDR2 LQKENI. V shed 3 bases and J shed 3 bases, with 5 bases lying between them. This CDR3 is 12 amino acids long. The CDR3 loop is CASSPQDYGYTF. The CDR3 DNA is TGTGCCAGCTCACCTCAAGACTATGGCTACACCTTC.

This clone is a singleton in its sample. CDR3 nucleotide sequence: TGTGCCAGCTCCCCGGGCGCTTCTGGAAACACCATATATTTT. Translated, it gives CASSPGASGNTIYF. This sequence joins TRBV18 and TRBJ1-3; no clear D gene. The germline gives CDR1 KGHSH, CDR2 LQKENI. The CDR3 has 14 residues. Trimming took off 6 bases at V and 1 base at J, with 10 bases between the two ends. The full variable domain, in which reference TRBV18 and TRBJ1-3 provide the parts outside the CDR3, is NAGVMQNPRHLVRRRGQEARLRCSPMKGHSHVYWYRQLPEEGLKFMVYLQKENIIDESGMPKERFSAEFPKEGPSILRIQQVVRGDSAAYFCASSPGASGNTIYFGEGSWLTVV.

The chain carries TRBV7-9 and TRBJ2-3; weak D call: TRBD1 (6 bases). The CDR3 consists of 15 residues. V lost 7 bases to trimming and J lost 2 bases, with 16 bases between them. From germline, CDR1 is SEHNR and CDR2 FQNEAQ (reference sequence). CDR3 sequence (DNA): TGTGCCAGCACTTTAGGGCACAGGGCCACAGATACGCAGTATTTT. Translation gives CASTLGHRATDTQYF.

The chain links TRBV7-2 to TRBJ1-5; D unresolved. CDR1 is SGHTA and CDR2 is FQGNSA in the germline V gene. The CDR3 covers 15 residues. V was clipped by 0 bases and J by 6 bases, with 12 bases between them. The DNA for the CDR3 is TGTGCCAGCAGCTTAGCATCCCCGACCCCTCAGCCCCAGCATTTT. It codes for CASSLASPTPQPQHF.

J is TRBJ2-1 and V is TRBV7-2; 12 positions match TRBD2. V gave up 3 bases and J gave up 4 bases; unmatched junction bases: 4. Germline lookup yields CDR1 SGHTA and CDR2 FQGNSA. This CDR3 comprises 16 residues. CDR3 protein: CASSFASGRGYNEQFF. In DNA form, the CDR3 reads TGTGCCAGCAGCTTTGCTAGCGGGAGGGGTTACAATGAGCAGTTCTTC.

The CDR3 nucleotides read TGTGCCTGGGGATTAAAGGGCGCAACTAATGAAAAACTGTTTTTT. It translates to CAWGLKGATNEKLFF. The V gene is TRBV30, the J gene TRBJ1-4; unclear D gene. The V and J ends lost 5 bases and 0 bases respectively, with 13 bases between them. The germline gives CDR1 GTSNPN, CDR2 SVGIG (reference sequence). The CDR3 sequence is 15 residues long.